This T cell receptor (beta chain) was observed in a study of shared clonotypes between healthy human individuals. Study context: The study enrolled two women and three men aged 18 to 49.

Authors' data handling: Junction-only sequences produced by ImmunoSEQ had no quality scores, so filtering differed. The repertoire was sequenced with immunoSEQ multiplex PCR; TCRdb's copy has only in-frame clones and lacks some. The V and J calls and clone size come from that table; D and trimming were worked out from the DNA. Seen here are about 1 million clones, 60% to 80% observed once, and the top ten hold roughly 1.5%. This CDR3 spans 15 amino acids. V gave up 1 base and J gave up 1 base, with 7 bases separating them. Germline V gene sequence: CDR1 LNHDA, CDR2 SQIVND (reference sequence). Comment on this clone: Its target is unknown.

In the CD4+ fraction, cells were divided into CD45RA+ naive and CD45RA-negative memory subsets. Study observations and caveats: Generation probability values for non-shared clonotypes were lower than those for clonotypes shared by all four donors.

The sequencing input was memory CD4+ T cells sorted from blood. Sample subset: CD45RA-negative fraction. This chain joins TRBV19 and TRBJ2-2; possible D gene TRBD2, 5 bases. The TCR sequence derives from a man between 18 and 29 years old in good health. Written as DNA, the CDR3 is TGTGCCAGTAGTATAGGAGGACTGAACACCGGGGAGCTGTTTTTT. Translated, it gives CASSIGGLNTGELFF.